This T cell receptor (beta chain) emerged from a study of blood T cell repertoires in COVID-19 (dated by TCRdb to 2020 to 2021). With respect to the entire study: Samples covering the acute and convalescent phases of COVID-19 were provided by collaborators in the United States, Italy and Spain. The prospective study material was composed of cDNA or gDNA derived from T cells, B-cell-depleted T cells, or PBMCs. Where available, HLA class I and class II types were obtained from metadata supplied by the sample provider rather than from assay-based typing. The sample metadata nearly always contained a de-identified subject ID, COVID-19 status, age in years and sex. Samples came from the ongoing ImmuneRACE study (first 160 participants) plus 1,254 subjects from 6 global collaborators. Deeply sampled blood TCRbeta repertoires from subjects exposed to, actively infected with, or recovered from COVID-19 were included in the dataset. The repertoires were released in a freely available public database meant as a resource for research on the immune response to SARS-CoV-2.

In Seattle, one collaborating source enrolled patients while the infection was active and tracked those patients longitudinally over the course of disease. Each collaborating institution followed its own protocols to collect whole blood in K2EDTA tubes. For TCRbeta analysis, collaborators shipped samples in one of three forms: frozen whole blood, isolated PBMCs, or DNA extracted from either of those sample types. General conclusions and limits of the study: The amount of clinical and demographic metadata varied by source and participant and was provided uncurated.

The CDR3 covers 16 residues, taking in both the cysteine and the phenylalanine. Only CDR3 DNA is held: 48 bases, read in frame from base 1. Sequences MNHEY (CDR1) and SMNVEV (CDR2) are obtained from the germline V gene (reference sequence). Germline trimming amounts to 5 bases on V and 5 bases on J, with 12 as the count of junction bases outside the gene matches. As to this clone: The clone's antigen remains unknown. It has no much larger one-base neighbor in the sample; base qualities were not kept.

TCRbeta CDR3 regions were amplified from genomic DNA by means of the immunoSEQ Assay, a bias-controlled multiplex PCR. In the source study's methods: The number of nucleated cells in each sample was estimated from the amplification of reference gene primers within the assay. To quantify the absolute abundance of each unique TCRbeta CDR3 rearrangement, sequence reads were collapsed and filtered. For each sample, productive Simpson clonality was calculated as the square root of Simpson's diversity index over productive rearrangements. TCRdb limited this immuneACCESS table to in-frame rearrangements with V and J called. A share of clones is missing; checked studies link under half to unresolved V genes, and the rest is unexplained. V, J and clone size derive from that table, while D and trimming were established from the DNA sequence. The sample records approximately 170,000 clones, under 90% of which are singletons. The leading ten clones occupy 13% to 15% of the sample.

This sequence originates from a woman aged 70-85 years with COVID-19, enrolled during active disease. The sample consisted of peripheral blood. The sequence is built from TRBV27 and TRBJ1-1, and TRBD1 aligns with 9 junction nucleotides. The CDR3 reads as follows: CASSTGTGPLGTEAFF. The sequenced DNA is TGTGCCAGCAGTACCGGGACAGGGCCCCTTGGGACTGAAGCTTTCTTT.